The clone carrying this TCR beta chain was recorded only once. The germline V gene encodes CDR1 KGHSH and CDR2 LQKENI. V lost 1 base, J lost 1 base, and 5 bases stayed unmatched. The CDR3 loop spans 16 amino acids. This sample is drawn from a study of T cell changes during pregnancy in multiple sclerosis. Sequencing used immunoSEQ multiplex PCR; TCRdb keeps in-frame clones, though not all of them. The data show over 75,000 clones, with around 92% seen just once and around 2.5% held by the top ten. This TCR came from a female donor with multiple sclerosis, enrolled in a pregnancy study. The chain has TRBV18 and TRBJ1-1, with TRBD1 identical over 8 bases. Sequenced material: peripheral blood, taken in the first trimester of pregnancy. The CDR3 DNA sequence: TGTGCCAGCTCACCACGGGGGACAGGACAGAACACTGAAGCTTTCTTT. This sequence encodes CASSPRGTGQNTEAFF.